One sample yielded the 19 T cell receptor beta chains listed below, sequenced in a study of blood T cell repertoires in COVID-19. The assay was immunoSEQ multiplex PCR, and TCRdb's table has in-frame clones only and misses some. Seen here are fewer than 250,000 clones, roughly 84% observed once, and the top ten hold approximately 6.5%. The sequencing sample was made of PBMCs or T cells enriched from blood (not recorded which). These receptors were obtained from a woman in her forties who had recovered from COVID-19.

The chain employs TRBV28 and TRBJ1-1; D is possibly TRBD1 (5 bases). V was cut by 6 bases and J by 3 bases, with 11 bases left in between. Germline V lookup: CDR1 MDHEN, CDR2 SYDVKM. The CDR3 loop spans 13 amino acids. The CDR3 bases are TGTGCCAGCAGCCCCGACAGTTACACTGAAGCTTTCTTT. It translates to CASSPDSYTEAFF.

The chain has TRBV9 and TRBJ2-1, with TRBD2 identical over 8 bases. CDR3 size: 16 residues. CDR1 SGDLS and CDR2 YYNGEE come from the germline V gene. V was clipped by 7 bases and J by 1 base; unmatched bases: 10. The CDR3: CASGTLSGGSYNEQFF. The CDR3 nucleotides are TGTGCCAGCGGAACCCTTTCGGGAGGGTCCTACAATGAGCAGTTCTTC.

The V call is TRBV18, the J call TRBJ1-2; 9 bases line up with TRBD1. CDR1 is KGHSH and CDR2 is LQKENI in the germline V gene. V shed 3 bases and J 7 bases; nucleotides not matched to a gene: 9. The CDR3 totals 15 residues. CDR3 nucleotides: TGTGCCAGCTCACCTCCGGGACAGGGCTTACTTGGCTACACCTTC. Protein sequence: CASSPPGQGLLGYTF.

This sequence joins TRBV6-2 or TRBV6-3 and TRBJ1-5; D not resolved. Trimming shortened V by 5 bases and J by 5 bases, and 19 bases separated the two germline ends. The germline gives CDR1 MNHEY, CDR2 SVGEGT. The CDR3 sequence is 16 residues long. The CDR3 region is CASSSRRTFADQPQHF. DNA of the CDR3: TGTGCCAGCAGTAGCCGTAGGACTTTCGCCGATCAGCCCCAGCATTTT.

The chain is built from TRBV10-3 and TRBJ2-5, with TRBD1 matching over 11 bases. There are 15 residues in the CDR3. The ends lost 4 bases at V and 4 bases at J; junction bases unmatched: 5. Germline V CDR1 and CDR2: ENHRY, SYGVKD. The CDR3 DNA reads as TGTGCCATCAGTGGGGACAGGGGGGCCAGAGAGACCCAGTACTTC. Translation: CAISGDRGARETQYF.

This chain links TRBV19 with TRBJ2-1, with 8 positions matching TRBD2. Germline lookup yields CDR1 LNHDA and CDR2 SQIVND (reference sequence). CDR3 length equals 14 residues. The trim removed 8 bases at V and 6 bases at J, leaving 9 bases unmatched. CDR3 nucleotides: TGTGCCAGTTCACAGCGGGAGTTCGGCAATGAGCAGTTCTTC. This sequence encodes CASSQREFGNEQFF.

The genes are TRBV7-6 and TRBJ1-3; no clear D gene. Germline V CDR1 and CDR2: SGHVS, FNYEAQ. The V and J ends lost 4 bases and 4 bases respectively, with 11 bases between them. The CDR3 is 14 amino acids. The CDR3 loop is CASSYTRSGNTIYF. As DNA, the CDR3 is TGTGCCAGCAGCTACACTAGATCAGGAAACACCATATATTTT.

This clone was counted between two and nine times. The CDR3 nucleotides read TGTGCCAGCAGCTTGGAGTTTCAGGGCGGCTATGGCTACACCTTC. This encodes CASSLEFQGGYGYTF. The chain has TRBV7-2 and TRBJ1-2; possible D gene TRBD1, 5 bases. Germline CDR1 is SGHTA and CDR2 is FQGNSA. There are 15 residues in the CDR3. Trimming removed 3 bases at V and 4 bases at J, with 15 bases between.

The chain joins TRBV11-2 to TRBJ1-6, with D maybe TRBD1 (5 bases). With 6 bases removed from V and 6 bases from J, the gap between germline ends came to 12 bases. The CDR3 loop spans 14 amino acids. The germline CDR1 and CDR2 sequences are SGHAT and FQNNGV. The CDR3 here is CASRVARANSPLHF. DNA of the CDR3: TGTGCCAGCAGAGTGGCCAGGGCTAATTCACCCCTCCACTTT.

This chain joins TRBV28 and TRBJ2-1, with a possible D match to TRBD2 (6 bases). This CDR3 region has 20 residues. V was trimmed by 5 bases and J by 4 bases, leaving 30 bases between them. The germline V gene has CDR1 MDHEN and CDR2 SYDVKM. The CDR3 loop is CASSTPSGLPRYSLYNEQFF. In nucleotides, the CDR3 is TGTGCCAGCAGTACCCCCTCGGGACTGCCCAGGTACTCGCTTTACAATGAGCAGTTCTTC. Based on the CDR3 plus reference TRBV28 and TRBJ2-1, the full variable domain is DVKVTQSSRYLVKRTGEKVFLECVQDMDHENMFWYRQDPGLGLRLIYFSYDVKMKEKGDIPEGYSVSREKKERFSLILESASTNQTSMYLCASSTPSGLPRYSLYNEQFFGPGTRLTVL.

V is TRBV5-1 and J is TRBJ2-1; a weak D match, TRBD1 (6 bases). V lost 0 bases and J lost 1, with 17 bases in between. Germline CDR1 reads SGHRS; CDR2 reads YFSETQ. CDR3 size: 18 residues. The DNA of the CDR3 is TGCGCCAGCAGCTTGGCCGGGGTTGTAGGGGGTTCCTACAATGAGCAGTTCTTC. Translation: CASSLAGVVGGSYNEQFF.

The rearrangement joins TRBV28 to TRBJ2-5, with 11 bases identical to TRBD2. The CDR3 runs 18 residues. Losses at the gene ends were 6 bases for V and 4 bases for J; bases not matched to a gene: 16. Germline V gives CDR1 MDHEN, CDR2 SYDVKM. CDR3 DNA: TGTGCCAGCAGCCTTGGGGTGCTAGCGGGAGGAAAAGGAGAGACCCAGTACTTC. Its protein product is CASSLGVLAGGKGETQYF.

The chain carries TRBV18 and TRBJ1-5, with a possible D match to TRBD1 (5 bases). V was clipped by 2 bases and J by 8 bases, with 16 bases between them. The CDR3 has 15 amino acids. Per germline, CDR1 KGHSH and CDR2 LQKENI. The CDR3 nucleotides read TGTGCCAGCTCACCAAACTCAGGGATCCGTGAGCCCCAGCATTTT. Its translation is CASSPNSGIREPQHF.

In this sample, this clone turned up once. CDR3 sequence (DNA): TGTGCCAGCAGCCTCGGTTATGTCATGAACACTGAAGCTTTCTTT. Residues: CASSLGYVMNTEAFF. The V and J genes are TRBV2 and TRBJ1-1, with D hard to call. This CDR3 spans 15 amino acids. The V and J ends lost 6 bases and 0 bases respectively, with 14 bases between them. Germline V gene data show CDR1 as SNHLY and CDR2 as FYNNEI.

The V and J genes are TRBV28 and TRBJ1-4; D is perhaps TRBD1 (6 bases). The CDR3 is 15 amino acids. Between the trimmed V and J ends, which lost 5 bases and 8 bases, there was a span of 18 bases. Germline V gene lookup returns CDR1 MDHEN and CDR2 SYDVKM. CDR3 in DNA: TGTGCCAGCAGTCCCCCATGGGCTAGGGGGGAAAAACTGTTTTTT. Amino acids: CASSPPWARGEKLFF.

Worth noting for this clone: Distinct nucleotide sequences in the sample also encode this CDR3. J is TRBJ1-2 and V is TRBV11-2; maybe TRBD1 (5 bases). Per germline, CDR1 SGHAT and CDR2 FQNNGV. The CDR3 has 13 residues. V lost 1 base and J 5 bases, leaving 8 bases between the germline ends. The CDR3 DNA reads TGTGCCAGCAGCTTAGGACAGATATATGGCTACACCTTC. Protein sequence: CASSLGQIYGYTF.

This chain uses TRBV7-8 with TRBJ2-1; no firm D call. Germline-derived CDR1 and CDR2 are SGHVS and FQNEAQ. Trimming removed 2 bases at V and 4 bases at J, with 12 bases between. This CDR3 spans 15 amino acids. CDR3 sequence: CASSLFVTVYNEQFF. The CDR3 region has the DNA TGTGCCAGCAGCTTATTTGTCACGGTTTACAATGAGCAGTTCTTC.

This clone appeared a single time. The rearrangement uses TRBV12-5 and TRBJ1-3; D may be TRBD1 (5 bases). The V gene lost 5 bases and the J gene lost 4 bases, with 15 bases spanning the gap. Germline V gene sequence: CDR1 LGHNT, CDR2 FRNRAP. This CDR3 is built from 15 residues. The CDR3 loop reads CASGNGHNRGNTIYF. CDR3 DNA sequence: TGTGCTAGTGGTAACGGACACAACCGAGGAAACACCATATATTTT.

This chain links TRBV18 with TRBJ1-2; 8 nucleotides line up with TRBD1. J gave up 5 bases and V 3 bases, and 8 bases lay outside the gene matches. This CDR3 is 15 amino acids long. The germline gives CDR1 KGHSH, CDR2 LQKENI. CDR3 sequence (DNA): TGTGCCAGCTCACCGGAGACAGGGGAGGCGTATGGCTACACCTTC. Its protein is CASSPETGEAYGYTF.